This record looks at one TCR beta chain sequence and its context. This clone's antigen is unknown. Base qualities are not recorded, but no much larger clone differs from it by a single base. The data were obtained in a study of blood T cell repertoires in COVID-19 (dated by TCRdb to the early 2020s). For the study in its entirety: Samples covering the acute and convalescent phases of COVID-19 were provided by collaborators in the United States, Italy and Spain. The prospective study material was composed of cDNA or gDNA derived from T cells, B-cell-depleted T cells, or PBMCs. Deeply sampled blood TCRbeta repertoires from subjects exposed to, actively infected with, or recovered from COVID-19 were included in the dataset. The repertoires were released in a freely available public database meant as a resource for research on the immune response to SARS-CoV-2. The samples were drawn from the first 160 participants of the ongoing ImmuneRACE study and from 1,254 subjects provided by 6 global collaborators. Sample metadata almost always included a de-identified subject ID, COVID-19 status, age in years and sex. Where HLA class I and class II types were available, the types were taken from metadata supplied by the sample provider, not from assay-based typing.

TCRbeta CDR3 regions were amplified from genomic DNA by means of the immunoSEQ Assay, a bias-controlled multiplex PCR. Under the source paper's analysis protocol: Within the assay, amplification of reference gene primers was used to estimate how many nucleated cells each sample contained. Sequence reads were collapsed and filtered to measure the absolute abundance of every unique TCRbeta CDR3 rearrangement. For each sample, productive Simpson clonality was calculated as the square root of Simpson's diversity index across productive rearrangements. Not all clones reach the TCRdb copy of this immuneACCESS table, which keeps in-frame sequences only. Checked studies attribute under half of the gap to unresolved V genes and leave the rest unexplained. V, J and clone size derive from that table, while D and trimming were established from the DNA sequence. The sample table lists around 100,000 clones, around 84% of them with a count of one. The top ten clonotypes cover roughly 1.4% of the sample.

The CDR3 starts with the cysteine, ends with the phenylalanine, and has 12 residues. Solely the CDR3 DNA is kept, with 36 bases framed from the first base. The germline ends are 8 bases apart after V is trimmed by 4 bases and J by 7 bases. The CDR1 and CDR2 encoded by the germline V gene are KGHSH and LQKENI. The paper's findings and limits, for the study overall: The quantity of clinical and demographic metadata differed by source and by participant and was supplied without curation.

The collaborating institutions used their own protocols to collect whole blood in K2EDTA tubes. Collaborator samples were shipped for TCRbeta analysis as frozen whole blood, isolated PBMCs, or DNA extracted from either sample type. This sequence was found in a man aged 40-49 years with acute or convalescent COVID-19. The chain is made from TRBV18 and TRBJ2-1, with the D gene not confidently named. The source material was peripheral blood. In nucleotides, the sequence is TGTGCCAGCTCACTTCAGAGGAATGAGCAGTTCTTC. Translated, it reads CASSLQRNEQFF.